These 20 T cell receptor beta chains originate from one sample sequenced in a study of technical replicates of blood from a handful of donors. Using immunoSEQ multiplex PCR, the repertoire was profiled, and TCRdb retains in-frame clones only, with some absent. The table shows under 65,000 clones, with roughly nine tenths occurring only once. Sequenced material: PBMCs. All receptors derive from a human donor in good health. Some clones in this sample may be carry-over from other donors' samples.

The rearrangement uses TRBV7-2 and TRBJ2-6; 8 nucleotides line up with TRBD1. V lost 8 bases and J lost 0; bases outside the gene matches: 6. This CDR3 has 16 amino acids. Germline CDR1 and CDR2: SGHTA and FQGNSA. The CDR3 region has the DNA TGTGCCAGCGGACAGGGACATTTCTCTGGGGCCAACGTCCTGACTTTC. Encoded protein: CASGQGHFSGANVLTF.

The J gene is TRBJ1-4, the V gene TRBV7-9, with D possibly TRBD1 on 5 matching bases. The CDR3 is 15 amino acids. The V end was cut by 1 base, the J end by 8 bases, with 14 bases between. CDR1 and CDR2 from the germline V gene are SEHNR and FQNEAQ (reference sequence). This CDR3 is CASSLDGGNREKLFF. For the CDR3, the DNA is TGTGCCAGCAGCTTAGATGGGGGGAATCGGGAAAAACTGTTTTTT.

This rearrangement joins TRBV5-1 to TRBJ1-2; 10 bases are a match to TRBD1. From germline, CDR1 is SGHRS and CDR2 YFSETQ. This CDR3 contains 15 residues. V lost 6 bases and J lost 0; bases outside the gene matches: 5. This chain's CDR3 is CASTLGQGTNYGYTF. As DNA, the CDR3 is TGCGCCAGCACCCTGGGACAGGGGACTAACTATGGCTACACCTTC.

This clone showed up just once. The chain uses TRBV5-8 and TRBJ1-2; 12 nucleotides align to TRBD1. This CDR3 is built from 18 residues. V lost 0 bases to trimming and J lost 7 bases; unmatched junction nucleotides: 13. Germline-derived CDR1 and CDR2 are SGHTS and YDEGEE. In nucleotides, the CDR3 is TGTGCCAGCAGCTTGGTCCCCGGGACAGGGGGCTACCTTAGTGGCTACACCTTC. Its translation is CASSLVPGTGGYLSGYTF. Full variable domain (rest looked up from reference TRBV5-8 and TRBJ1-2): EAGVTQSPTHLIKTRGQQATLRCSPISGHTSVYWYQQALGLGLQFLLWYDEGEERNRGNFPPRFSGRQFPNYSSELNVNALELEDSALYLCASSLVPGTGGYLSGYTFGSGTRLTVV.

In DNA, the CDR3 is TGCGCCAGCAGCTTGGCCTTTAAAGAGACCCAGTACTTC. Translated: CASSLAFKETQYF. This chain uses TRBV5-1 with TRBJ2-5; unclear D gene. The CDR3 sequence is 13 residues long. Germline lookup yields CDR1 SGHRS and CDR2 YFSETQ. Trimming shortened V by 0 bases and J by 3 bases, and 6 bases separated the two germline ends.

In nucleotides, the CDR3 is TGTGCCAGCAGCCCCCCGGGGGGGCCTCCCGGGGAGCTGTTTTTT. The encoded protein is CASSPPGGPPGELFF. This chain joins TRBV27 and TRBJ2-2; 8 nucleotides match TRBD2. The CDR3 sequence is 15 residues long. The trim removed 6 bases at V and 6 bases at J, leaving 9 bases unmatched. Germline V gene lookup returns CDR1 MNHEY and CDR2 SMNVEV (reference sequence).

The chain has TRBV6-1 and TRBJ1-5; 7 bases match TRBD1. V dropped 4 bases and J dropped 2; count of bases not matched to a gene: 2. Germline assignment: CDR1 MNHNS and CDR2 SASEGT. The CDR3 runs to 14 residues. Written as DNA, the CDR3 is TGTGCCAGCAGTGGGCAGGGGGGCAATCAGCCCCAGCATTTT. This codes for CASSGQGGNQPQHF.

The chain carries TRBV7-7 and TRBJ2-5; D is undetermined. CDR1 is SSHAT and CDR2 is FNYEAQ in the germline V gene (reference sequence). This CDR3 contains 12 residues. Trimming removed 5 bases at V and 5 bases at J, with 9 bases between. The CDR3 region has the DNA TGTGCCAGCAGCCCCTTCGGGGAGACCCAGTACTTC. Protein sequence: CASSPFGETQYF.

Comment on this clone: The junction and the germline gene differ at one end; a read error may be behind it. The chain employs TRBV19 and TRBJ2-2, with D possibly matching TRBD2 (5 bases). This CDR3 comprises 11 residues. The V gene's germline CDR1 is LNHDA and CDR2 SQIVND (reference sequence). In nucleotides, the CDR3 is TGTGCCAGTACTATAGCGGGGGAGCTGTTTTTT. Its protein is CASTIAGELFF.

DNA of the CDR3: TGCAGCGTTGACGGGCTGCGGGGGCGGAGTGGCACAGATACGCAGTATTTT. This encodes CSVDGLRGRSGTDTQYF. The rearrangement links TRBV29-1 to TRBJ2-3, with D perhaps matching TRBD2 (7 bases). This CDR3 is built from 17 residues. Looked up from germline, CDR1 is SQVTM and CDR2 is ANQGSEA. The germline V and J ends were trimmed by 3 bases and 1 base, with 20 bases remaining between them.

DNA for the CDR3: TGTGCCAGCAGCCAAACGGACAGCTCCTACGAGCAGTACTTC. Translated, it gives CASSQTDSSYEQYF. V is TRBV14 and J is TRBJ2-7, with a weak D call TRBD1 (6 bases). CDR1 and CDR2 (germline): SGHDN, FVKESK. The CDR3 consists of 14 residues. V lost 2 bases and J 0 bases, leaving 8 bases between the germline ends.

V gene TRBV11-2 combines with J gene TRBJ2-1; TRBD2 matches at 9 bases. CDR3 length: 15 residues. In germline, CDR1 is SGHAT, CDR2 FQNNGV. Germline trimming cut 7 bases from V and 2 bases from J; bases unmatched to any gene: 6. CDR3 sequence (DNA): TGTGCCAGCACCAGATCTAGCGGGACCTACAATGAGCAGTTCTTC. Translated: CASTRSSGTYNEQFF.

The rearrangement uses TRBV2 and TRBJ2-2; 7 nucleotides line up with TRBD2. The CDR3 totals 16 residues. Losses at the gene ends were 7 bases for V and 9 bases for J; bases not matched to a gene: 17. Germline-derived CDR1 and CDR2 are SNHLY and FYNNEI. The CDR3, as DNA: TGTGCCAGCAAGGTCAGTCGAGCGGGAATGACTAGGGAGCTGTTTTTT. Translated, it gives CASKVSRAGMTRELFF.

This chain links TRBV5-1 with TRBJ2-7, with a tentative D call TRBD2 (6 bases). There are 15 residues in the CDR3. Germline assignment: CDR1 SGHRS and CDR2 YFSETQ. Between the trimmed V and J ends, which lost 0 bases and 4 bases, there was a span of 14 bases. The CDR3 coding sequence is TGCGCCAGCAGCTTGGCTGGCGGGGCGGAATACGAGCAGTACTTC. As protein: CASSLAGGAEYEQYF.

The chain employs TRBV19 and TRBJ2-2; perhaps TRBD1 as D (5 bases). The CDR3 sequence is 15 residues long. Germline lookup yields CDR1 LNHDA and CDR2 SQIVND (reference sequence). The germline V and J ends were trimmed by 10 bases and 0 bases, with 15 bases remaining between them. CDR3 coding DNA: TGTGCCACTGAGAAGGACACTACGAACACCGGGGAGCTGTTTTTT. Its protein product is CATEKDTTNTGELFF.

This CDR3 reads CASSGTQGAPYNEQFF. The CDR3 nucleotides are TGTGCCAGCAGCGGGACGCAGGGGGCCCCATACAATGAGCAGTTCTTC. The genes are TRBV9 and TRBJ2-1; 8 bases agree with TRBD1. J was trimmed by 4 bases and V by 3 bases; bases with no gene match: 9. The CDR3 consists of 16 residues. In germline, CDR1 is SGDLS, CDR2 YYNGEE.

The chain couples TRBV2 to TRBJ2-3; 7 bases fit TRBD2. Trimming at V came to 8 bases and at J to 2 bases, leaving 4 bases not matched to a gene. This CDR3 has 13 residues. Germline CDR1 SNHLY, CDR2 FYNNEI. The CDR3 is CASPGTNTDTQYF. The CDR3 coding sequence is TGTGCCAGCCCCGGGACTAACACAGATACGCAGTATTTT.

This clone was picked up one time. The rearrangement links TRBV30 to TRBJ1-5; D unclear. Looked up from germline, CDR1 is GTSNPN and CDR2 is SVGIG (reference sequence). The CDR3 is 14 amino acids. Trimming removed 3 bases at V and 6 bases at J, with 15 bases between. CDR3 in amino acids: CAWSSGYRLQPQHF. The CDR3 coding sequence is TGTGCCTGGAGCAGCGGCTATAGGCTTCAGCCCCAGCATTTT.

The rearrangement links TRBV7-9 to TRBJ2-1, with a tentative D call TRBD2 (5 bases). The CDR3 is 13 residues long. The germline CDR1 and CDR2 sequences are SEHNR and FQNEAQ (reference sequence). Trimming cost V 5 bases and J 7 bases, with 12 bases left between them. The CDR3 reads CASSPPQRNEQFF. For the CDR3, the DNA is TGTGCCAGCAGCCCACCGCAGCGGAATGAGCAGTTCTTC.

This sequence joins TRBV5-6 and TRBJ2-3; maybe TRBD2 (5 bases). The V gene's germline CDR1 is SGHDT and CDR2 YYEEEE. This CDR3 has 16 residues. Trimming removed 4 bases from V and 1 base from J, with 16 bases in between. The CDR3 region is CASSPGIGLGTDTQYF. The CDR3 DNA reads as TGTGCCAGCAGCCCCGGGATAGGCTTAGGCACAGATACGCAGTATTTT.